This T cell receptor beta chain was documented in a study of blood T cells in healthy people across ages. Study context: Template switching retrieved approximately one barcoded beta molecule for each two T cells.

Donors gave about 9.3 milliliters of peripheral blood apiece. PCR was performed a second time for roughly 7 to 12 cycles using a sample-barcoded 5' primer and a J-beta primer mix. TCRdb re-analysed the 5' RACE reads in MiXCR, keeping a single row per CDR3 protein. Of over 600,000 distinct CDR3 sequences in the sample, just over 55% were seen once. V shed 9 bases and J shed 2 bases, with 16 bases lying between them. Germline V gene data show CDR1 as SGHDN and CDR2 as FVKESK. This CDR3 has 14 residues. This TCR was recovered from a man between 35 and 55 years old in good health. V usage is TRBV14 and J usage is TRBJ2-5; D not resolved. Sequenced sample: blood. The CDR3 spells CARLGEALQETQYF. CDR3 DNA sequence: TGTGCCAGGTTAGGCGAGGCCCTTCAAGAGACCCAGTACTTC.